Presented here are 6 T cell receptor beta chains from one specimen sequenced in a study of blood T cell repertoires in COVID-19 (TCRdb year 2020). Library preparation employed the immunoSEQ multiplex PCR assay. As stored in TCRdb, this immuneACCESS dataset retains in-frame rearrangements with V and J assigned. A fraction of the clones does not appear; measured against another copy, unresolved V genes explain less than half of the discrepancy, and the remainder lacks a known reason. The sample profile shows about 210,000 clones; over 60% of them were found once. In total, the top ten clones hold roughly 6.7% of the sample. Sequenced sample: peripheral blood. The receptors here all came from a woman in her 70s with acute or convalescent COVID-19.

This clone was counted a single time. The chain is built from TRBV20-1 and TRBJ1-1, with no clear D. This CDR3 has 10 residues. The germline V gene encodes CDR1 DFQATT and CDR2 SNEGSKA (reference sequence). With 3 bases removed from V and 8 bases from J, the gap between germline ends came to 7 bases. The CDR3 sequence is CSARREEAFF. The CDR3 DNA reads TGCAGTGCTAGGAGAGAAGAAGCTTTCTTT.

V gene TRBV29-1 combines with J gene TRBJ1-1; 7 nucleotides agree with TRBD1. Losses at the gene ends were 8 bases for V and 8 bases for J; bases not matched to a gene: 14. Germline V gene lookup returns CDR1 SQVTM and CDR2 ANQGSEA. The CDR3 sequence is 13 residues long. CDR3: CSSMVGPGQEAFF. Written as DNA, the CDR3 is TGCAGCTCCATGGTCGGACCGGGACAGGAAGCTTTCTTT.

CDR3 loop: CASSFTTGRETQYF. CDR3 DNA: TGCGCCAGCAGCTTCACGACAGGGAGAGAGACCCAGTACTTC. This chain joins TRBV5-1 and TRBJ2-5; 7 nucleotides align to TRBD1. The germline CDR1 and CDR2 sequences are SGHRS and YFSETQ. CDR3 length: 14 amino acids. V lost 2 bases and J lost 4; bases outside the gene matches: 5.

This sequence joins TRBV7-8 and TRBJ1-1; 8 bases match TRBD1. V lost 5 bases to trimming and J lost 1 base; unmatched junction nucleotides: 6. This CDR3 has 15 residues. The germline gives CDR1 SGHVS, CDR2 FQNEAQ. CDR3 nucleotide sequence: TGTGCCAGCAGCCTAGGACAGGGCAAGAACACTGAAGCTTTCTTT. Its protein is CASSLGQGKNTEAFF.

The sample holds one count of this clone. The chain couples TRBV5-4 to TRBJ1-1, with D uncertain. Germline-derived CDR1 and CDR2 are SGHNT and YYREEE (reference sequence). The CDR3 is 12 residues long. V was shortened by 2 bases and J by 5 bases, with 7 bases between the two germline ends. The CDR3 nucleotides are TGTGCCAGCAGCTTCGGAGGGACTGAAGCTTTCTTT. Translating gives CASSFGGTEAFF.

The chain links TRBV5-1 to TRBJ2-7, with a tentative D call TRBD2 (5 bases). V was clipped by 0 bases and J by 3 bases, with 10 bases between them. This CDR3 is built from 14 residues. Germline assignment: CDR1 SGHRS and CDR2 YFSETQ. CDR3 DNA: TGCGCCAGCAGCTTGGAGGATGCGGGCTACGAGCAGTACTTC. This codes for CASSLEDAGYEQYF.